The 3 T cell receptor beta chains in this list originate from one sample, sequenced in a study of cytomegalovirus exposure and HLA in healthy donors. Repertoires were generated with immunoSEQ multiplex PCR, while TCRdb's copy carries only in-frame clones and drops some. This sample has about 200,000 clones, with 88% found just once. Sequenced input: PBMCs. The source of these receptors is a woman between 18 and 30 years old in good health and CMV-seronegative.

The chain is built from TRBV7-2 and TRBJ2-5, with a tentative D call TRBD1 (6 bases). V dropped 5 bases and J dropped 0 bases, with 16 bases sitting between them. Germline lookup yields CDR1 SGHTA and CDR2 FQGNSA. This CDR3 contains 16 residues. The CDR3 here is CASSPYRDNNQETQYF. In nucleotides, the CDR3 is TGTGCCAGCAGCCCCTACCGGGACAATAACCAAGAGACCCAGTACTTC.

This chain uses TRBV5-6 with TRBJ2-7; 8 nucleotides line up with TRBD2. Germline V gives CDR1 SGHDT, CDR2 YYEEEE. V was clipped by 2 bases and J by 0 bases; unmatched bases: 4. The CDR3 has 15 amino acids. CDR3 in DNA: TGTGCCAGCAGCTTAGCGGGAGCTAGCTCCTACGAGCAGTACTTC. Translating gives CASSLAGASSYEQYF.

V is TRBV19 and J is TRBJ2-1; weak D call: TRBD2 (6 bases). Germline V gene data show CDR1 as LNHDA and CDR2 as SQIVND (reference sequence). The V and J ends lost 5 bases and 6 bases respectively, with 11 bases between them. The CDR3 consists of 13 residues. CDR3 loop: CASSEGLINEQFF. CDR3 in DNA: TGTGCCAGTAGTGAGGGACTTATCAATGAGCAGTTCTTC.